This TCR beta chain came from a study of breast tumors, draining lymph nodes, adjacent tissues. This clonotype was seen at least ten times. MiXCR, run by TCRdb on the multiplex PCR reads, gives a single entry per CDR3 protein. This table holds about 230,000 distinct CDR3 sequences, around 32% found once. In germline, CDR1 is ENHRY, CDR2 SYGVKD. The CDR3 runs to 15 residues. V lost 3 bases and J lost 5, with 16 bases in between. Breast cancer patients provided tissue from their axillary draining lymph nodes. The receptor was derived from a female donor with breast cancer. Some clones in this sample may be carry-over from other donors' samples. The sample consisted of axillary lymph node tissue. The V gene is TRBV10-3, the J gene TRBJ1-2; D may be TRBD1 (5 bases). In DNA, the CDR3 is TGTGCCATCAGTGACCGCCCCGGGACTTTTTATGGCTACACCTTC. Translating it yields CAISDRPGTFYGYTF.